This T cell receptor beta chain comes out of a study of blood T cells in healthy people across ages. Study results and caveats: Greater diversity and more naive CD4+ cells were seen in long-lived donors than in aged donors. A roughly linear age-dependent decrease characterized TCR beta diversity per million T cells. Donor CMV status, an unknown factor, possibly confounded changes in expanded clonotypes.

The CDR3 loop spans 15 amino acids. Germline V gives CDR1 SEHNR, CDR2 FQNEAQ (reference sequence). Details on this clonotype: Its specificity is not known.

Alongside a J-beta primer mix, a sample-barcoded 5' primer served in a second PCR lasting about 7 to 12 cycles. MiXCR, run by TCRdb on the 5' RACE reads, gives a single entry per CDR3 protein. The table lists fewer than 1 million distinct CDR3 sequences, more than 40% of them singletons. This TCR derives from a man aged 55 to 70 in good health. The chain combines TRBV7-9 with TRBJ2-5; 9 positions match TRBD1. The better agreement between TRBJ2-7 and the DNA end casts doubt on the J call. The sample comprised blood. The CDR3 DNA sequence: TGTGCCAGCAGCCCCGTAACAGGGGGCGTCAACGAGCAGTACTTC. Protein product: CASSPVTGGVNEQYF.